The rows below give T cell receptor beta chains drawn from one sample of a study of cytomegalovirus exposure and HLA in healthy donors. Using immunoSEQ multiplex PCR, the repertoire was profiled, and TCRdb retains in-frame clones only, with some absent. The table has roughly 45,000 clones, 63% seen once. Specimen: PBMCs. These receptors were taken from a man in his fifties or sixties in good health and CMV-seropositive. The CDR3 runs from the conserved cysteine through the conserved F or W. Fields, in order: D gene, V gene, clone size, J gene, CDR3 DNA, CDR3 protein. D genes are given only for firm matches. A row's size may be missing; if present it is once, few, many or a size class.

>TRBD2|TRBV5-8|.|TRBJ2-1
TGTGCCAGCACCAACCCGCTAGCGGGAGTGGAAGATGAGCAGTTCTTC
CASTNPLAGVEDEQFF
>TRBD1|TRBV15|once|TRBJ2-7
TGTGCCACCAGCAGAGATCTTGGGGACAGGATCCCCCACTTC
CATSRDLGDRIPHF
>TRBD1|TRBV5-1|few|TRBJ1-3
TGCGCCAGCAGCTTGACAGGGGCCGGAAACACCATATATTTT
CASSLTGAGNTIYF
>TRBD2|TRBV4-1|once|TRBJ2-7
TGCGCCAGCAGCCAAGCGCCACTAGCGGGAGGCTTCTACGAGCAGTACTTC
CASSQAPLAGGFYEQYF
>TRBD2|TRBV11-2|.|TRBJ2-5
TGTGCCAGCAGCTCATTTAGCGGGCCCGACCAAGAGACCCAGTACTTC
CASSSFSGPDQETQYF
>.|TRBV4-3|.|TRBJ1-1
TGCGCCAGCAGCCAAGATAGGGGTGTTACTGAAGCTTTCTTT
CASSQDRGVTEAFF
>TRBD1|TRBV9|.|TRBJ1-2
TGTGCCAGCAGCGTAGAGGGGGCCGAACTGCCTAACTATGGCTACACCTTC
CASSVEGAELPNYGYTF
>TRBD2|TRBV10-1|.|TRBJ2-3
TGCGCCAGCAGTCTACTAGCGGAACAAGATACGCAGTATTTT
CASSLLAEQDTQYF
>TRBD2|TRBV6-5|few|TRBJ2-1
TGTGCCAGCAGTTGGGGGAGGGTACGGAATGAGCAGTTCTTC
CASSWGRVRNEQFF
>.|TRBV5-6|.|TRBJ2-7
TGTGCCAGCAGCTTGGTTCAGTCAGAGCAGTACTTC
CASSLVQSEQYF
>.|TRBV11-3|.|TRBJ1-3
TGTGCCAGCAGCTTATACCGTTCGACAGCAGTTACCTCTGGAAACACCATATATTTT
CASSLYRSTAVTSGNTIYF
>TRBD2|TRBV18|.|TRBJ2-1
TGTGCCAGCTCACCAATGGGGGGACTAGTGACGAGCTCCTACAATGAGCAGTTCTTC
CASSPMGGLVTSSYNEQFF
>.|TRBV29-1|.|TRBJ1-1
TGCAGCGGCAGGGAGGGGTCTGAAGCTTTCTTT
CSGREGSEAFF
>TRBD1|TRBV6-6|once|TRBJ1-1
TGTGCCAGCAGTTACCGCGACAGGGTGGAAGCTTTCTTT
CASSYRDRVEAFF
>.|TRBV6-9|.|TRBJ2-3
TGTGCCAGCCCCAATTTTGGCACAGATACGCAGTATTTT
CASPNFGTDTQYF
>.|TRBV20-1|few|TRBJ2-3
TGCAGTGCTTACAGGGATGATACGCAGTATTTT
CSAYRDDTQYF
>TRBD2|TRBV4-2|.|TRBJ2-7
TGTGCCAGCAGCCAAGAAGTGGTAGCGGGGTCCCGAAATTACGAGCAGTACTTC
CASSQEVVAGSRNYEQYF
>.|TRBV25-1|.|TRBJ1-2
TGTGCCAGCAGACATACCGGGAGCTCTGGCTACACCTTC
CASRHTGSSGYTF
>.|TRBV4-1|.|TRBJ2-5
TGCGCCAGCAGTCGAGACGGACAAGAGGTGGAGACCCAGTACTTC
CASSRDGQEVETQYF
>.|TRBV11-2|.|TRBJ1-3
TGTGCCAGCAGCCAAGTGGGCAGCTCTGGAAACACCATATATTTT
CASSQVGSSGNTIYF
>.|TRBV9|.|TRBJ2-1
TGTGCCAGCAGCGTAGCAGGATCCAATGAGCAGTTCTTC
CASSVAGSNEQFF
>TRBD2|TRBV28|.|TRBJ2-5
TGTGCCAGCAGTTTTGCTAGCGGAACAACCCCCAGAAAGACCCAGTACTTC
CASSFASGTTPRKTQYF
>TRBD1|TRBV29-1|.|TRBJ2-7
TGCAGCGTTGGCTCCGGGACAGGGGGCAGTTCATACGAGCAGTACTTC
CSVGSGTGGSSYEQYF
>TRBD1|TRBV7-3|once|TRBJ2-7
TGTGCCAGCAGCCTAGGGACAGAATACGAGCAGTACTTC
CASSLGTEYEQYF
>TRBD1|TRBV11-1|.|TRBJ1-1
TGTGCCAGCAGCCCCGGGACAGTCAACACTGAAGCTTTCTTT
CASSPGTVNTEAFF
>.|TRBV19|.|TRBJ1-4
TGTGCCAGCGCTGGGGCAGGGGATGATGAAAAACTGTTTTTT
CASAGAGDDEKLFF
>TRBD1|TRBV10-3|.|TRBJ2-7
TGTGCCATCAGAGGGACAGGCGGGGAGCAGTACTTC
CAIRGTGGEQYF
>.|TRBV14|.|TRBJ2-1
TGTGCCAGCAGCTCGACCGGGCCAAGCGGGAATGAGCAGTTCTTC
CASSSTGPSGNEQFF
>.|TRBV4-3|few|TRBJ2-7
TGCGCCAGCAGCCAATCGTCCCGGGGTTACCACGAGCAGTACTTC
CASSQSSRGYHEQYF
>TRBD2|TRBV28|once|TRBJ2-5
TGTGCCAGCAGTTCACAGGCTAGCGGAGCGACCCAAGAGACCCAGTACTTC
CASSSQASGATQETQYF
>TRBD1|TRBV9|.|TRBJ1-1
TGTGCCAGCAGCGTAGGGACAGGGCCATCGAACACTGAAGCTTTCTTT
CASSVGTGPSNTEAFF
>.|TRBV30|.|TRBJ2-2
TGTGCCTGGGACCCTTTGGTTTCGGGGAGGACCACCGGGGAGCTGTTTTTT
CAWDPLVSGRTTGELFF
>TRBD2|TRBV9|.|TRBJ2-1
TGTGCCAGCAGCCCTCCTTCCGGCGGCGGGGGCTACAATGAGCAGTTCTTC
CASSPPSGGGGYNEQFF
>TRBD1|TRBV6-6|.|TRBJ1-2
TGTGCCAGCCTCAGGGGGTCTGGCTACACCTTC
CASLRGSGYTF
>.|TRBV4-1|few|TRBJ1-4
TGCGCCAGCAGCCAAGGGCAGGGTCATGAAAAACTGTTTTTT
CASSQGQGHEKLFF
>TRBD2|TRBV7-8|few|TRBJ2-1
TGTGCCAGCAGCTTATGGACTAGCGGGATCGGCGATGAGCAGTTCTTC
CASSLWTSGIGDEQFF
>.|TRBV4-2|.|TRBJ2-7
TGTGCCAGCAGAAGCGACAGAAGCTCCTACGAGCAGTACTTC
CASRSDRSSYEQYF
>TRBD2|TRBV7-2|.|TRBJ2-1
TGTGCCAGCAGCTTAAGGGTAGGACTAGCGGTATCCTACAATGAGCAGTTCTTC
CASSLRVGLAVSYNEQFF
>.|TRBV27|few|TRBJ2-1
TGTGCCAGCAGTTTCCATGAGAGCTCCTACAATGAGCAGTTCTTC
CASSFHESSYNEQFF
>.|TRBV14|.|TRBJ1-4
TGTGCCAGCAGCCAAGACCTCGGCCCGGGAAAACTGTTTTTT
CASSQDLGPGKLFF
>TRBD1|TRBV7-2|.|TRBJ1-4
TGTGCCAGCAGCTCCTCCGGGACAGGGTTTGAAAAACTGTTTTTT
CASSSSGTGFEKLFF
>.|TRBV5-1|.|TRBJ2-3
TGCGCCAGCAGACCGGGTTCAGCGACGGATACGCAGTATTTT
CASRPGSATDTQYF
>TRBD2|TRBV5-1|.|TRBJ2-1
TGCGCCAGCAGCTTGATGGCTAGCGGGGGAAATGAGCAGTTCTTC
CASSLMASGGNEQFF
>.|TRBV19|.|TRBJ1-1
TGTGCCAGTAGTACCCCGGACAGATTGAACACTGAAGCTTTCTTT
CASSTPDRLNTEAFF
>.|TRBV7-2|.|TRBJ2-1
TGTGCCAGCAGCTCCTCTCTAAGTAACAATGAGCAGTTCTTC
CASSSSLSNNEQFF
>TRBD1|TRBV19|.|TRBJ1-1
TGTGCCAGTAGTATCGGGACAGGGCAACCCAGAAATGAAGCTTTCTTT
CASSIGTGQPRNEAFF
>TRBD1|TRBV7-9|.|TRBJ2-7
TGTGCCAGCAGCTTAGAGACGGGACAGCCTCAGCCGTACTTC
CASSLETGQPQPYF
>TRBD2|TRBV29-1|few|TRBJ2-3
TGCAGCGTTGAGGCCGGGACTAGCGCAGTACTCACAGATACGCAGTATTTT
CSVEAGTSAVLTDTQYF
>.|TRBV19|few|TRBJ2-6
TGTGCCAGTAATCCATCTGGGGCCAACGTCCTGACTTTC
CASNPSGANVLTF
>TRBD2|TRBV5-4|.|TRBJ2-7
TGTGCCAGCAGCTTGTCGGCGGGAGCCTCGGGCTACGAGCAGTACTTC
CASSLSAGASGYEQYF
>TRBD2|TRBV6-1|once|TRBJ2-3
TGTGCCAGCAGCGAGGCAGCGGGGCTCACAGATACGCAGTATTTT
CASSEAAGLTDTQYF
>TRBD2|TRBV11-2|.|TRBJ2-7
TGTGCCAGCAGCTTCGGGGGACTAGCGGGAGTTGAGCAGTACTTC
CASSFGGLAGVEQYF
>.|TRBV7-8|.|TRBJ2-7
TGTGCCAGCAGCTTAAGTCAGGGGCCCTACGAGCAGTACTTC
CASSLSQGPYEQYF